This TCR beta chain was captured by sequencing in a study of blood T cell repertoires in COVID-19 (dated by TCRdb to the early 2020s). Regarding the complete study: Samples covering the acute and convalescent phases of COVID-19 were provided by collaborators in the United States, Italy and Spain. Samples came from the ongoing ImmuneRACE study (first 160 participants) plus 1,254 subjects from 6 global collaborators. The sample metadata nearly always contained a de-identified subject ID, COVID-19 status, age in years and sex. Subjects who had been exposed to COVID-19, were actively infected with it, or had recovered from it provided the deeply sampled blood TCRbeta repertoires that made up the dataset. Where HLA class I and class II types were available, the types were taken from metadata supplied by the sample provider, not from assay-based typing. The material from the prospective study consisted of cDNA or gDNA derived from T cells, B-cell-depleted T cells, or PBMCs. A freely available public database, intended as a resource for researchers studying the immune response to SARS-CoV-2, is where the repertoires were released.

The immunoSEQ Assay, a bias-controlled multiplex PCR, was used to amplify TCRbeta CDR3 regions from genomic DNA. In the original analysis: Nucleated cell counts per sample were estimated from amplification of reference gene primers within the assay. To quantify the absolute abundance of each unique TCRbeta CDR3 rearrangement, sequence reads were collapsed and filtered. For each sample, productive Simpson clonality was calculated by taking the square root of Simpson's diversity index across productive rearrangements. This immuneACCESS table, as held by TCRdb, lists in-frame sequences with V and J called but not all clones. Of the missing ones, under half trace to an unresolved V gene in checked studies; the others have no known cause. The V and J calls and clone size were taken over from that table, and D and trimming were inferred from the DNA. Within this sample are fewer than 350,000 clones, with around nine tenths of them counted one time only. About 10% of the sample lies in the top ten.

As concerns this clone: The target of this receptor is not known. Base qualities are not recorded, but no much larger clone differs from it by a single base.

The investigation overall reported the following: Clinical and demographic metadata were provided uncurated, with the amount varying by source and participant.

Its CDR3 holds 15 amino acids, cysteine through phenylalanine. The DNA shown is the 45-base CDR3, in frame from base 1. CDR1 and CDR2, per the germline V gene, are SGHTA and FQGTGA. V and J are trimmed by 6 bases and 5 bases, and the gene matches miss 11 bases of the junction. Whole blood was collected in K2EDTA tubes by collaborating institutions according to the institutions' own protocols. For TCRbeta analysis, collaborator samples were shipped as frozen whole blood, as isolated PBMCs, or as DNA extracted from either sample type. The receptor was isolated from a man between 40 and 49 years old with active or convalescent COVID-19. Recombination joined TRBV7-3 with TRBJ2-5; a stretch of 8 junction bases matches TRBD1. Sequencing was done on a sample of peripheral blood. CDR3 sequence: CASSLDRGGRETQYF. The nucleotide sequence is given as TGTGCCAGCAGTCTAGACAGGGGTGGACGGGAGACCCAGTACTTC.